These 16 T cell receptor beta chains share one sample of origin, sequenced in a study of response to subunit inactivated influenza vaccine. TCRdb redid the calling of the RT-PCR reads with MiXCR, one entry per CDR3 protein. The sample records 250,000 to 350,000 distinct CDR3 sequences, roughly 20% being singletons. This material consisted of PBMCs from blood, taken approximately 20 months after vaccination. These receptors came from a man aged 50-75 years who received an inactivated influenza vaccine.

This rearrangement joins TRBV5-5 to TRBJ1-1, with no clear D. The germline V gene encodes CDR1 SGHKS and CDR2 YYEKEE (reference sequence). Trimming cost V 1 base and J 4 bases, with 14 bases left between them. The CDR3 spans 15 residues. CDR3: CASSLRAEGFTEAFF. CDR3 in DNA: TGTGCCAGCAGCTTGAGGGCCGAGGGATTCACTGAAGCTTTCTTT.

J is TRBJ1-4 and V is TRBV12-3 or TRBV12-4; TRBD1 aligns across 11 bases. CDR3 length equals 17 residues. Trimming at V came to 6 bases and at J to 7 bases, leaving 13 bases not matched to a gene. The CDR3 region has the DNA TGTGCCAGCAGGGACAGGGGGCTTGGTTCGAAGGGTGAAAAACTGTTTTTT. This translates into CASRDRGLGSKGEKLFF.

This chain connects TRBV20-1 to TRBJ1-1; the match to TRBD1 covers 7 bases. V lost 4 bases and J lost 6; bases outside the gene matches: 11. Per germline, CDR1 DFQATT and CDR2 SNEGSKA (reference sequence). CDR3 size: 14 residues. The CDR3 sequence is CSAKLGTATAEAFF. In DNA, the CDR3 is TGCAGTGCTAAATTAGGGACAGCCACCGCTGAAGCTTTCTTT.

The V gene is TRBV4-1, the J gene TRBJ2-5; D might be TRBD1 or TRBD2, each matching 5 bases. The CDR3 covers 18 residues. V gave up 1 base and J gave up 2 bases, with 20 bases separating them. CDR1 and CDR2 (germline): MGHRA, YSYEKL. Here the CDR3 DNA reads TGCGCCAGCAGCCAAGGAAAACTCCGGGACCTTAAACAAGAGACCCAGTACTTC. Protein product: CASSQGKLRDLKQETQYF.

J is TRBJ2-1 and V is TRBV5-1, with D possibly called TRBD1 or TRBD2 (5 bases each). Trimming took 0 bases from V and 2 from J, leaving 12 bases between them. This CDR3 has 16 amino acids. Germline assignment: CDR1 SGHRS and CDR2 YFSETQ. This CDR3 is CASSLDPGTTYNEQFF. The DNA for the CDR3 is TGCGCCAGCAGCTTGGATCCAGGGACGACCTACAATGAGCAGTTCTTC.

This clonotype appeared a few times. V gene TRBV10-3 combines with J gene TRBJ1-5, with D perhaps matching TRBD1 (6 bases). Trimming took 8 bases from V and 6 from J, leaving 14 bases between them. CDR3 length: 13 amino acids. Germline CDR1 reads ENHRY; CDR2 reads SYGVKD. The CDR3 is CAISMGGGQPQHF. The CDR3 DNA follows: TGTGCCATCTCCATGGGGGGCGGTCAGCCCCAGCATTTT.

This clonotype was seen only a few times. CDR3 sequence (DNA): TGTGCCAGCAGTTTTGGGCGCAGCTCCTACAATGAGCAGTTCTTC. Translated: CASSFGRSSYNEQFF. The chain recombines TRBV12-3 or TRBV12-4 with TRBJ2-1, with no clear D. CDR3 length: 15 residues. The V gene lost 3 bases and the J gene lost 0 bases, with 9 bases spanning the gap.

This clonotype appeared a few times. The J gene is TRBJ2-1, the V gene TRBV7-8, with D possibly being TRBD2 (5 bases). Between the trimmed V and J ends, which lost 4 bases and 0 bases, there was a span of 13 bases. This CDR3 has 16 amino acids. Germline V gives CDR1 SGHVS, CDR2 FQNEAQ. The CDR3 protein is CASSSLTRGSYNEQFF. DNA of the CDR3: TGTGCCAGCAGCTCTCTTACTAGAGGCTCCTACAATGAGCAGTTCTTC.

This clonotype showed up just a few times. CDR3 coding DNA: TGTGCCAGCTCCCGGGGGGTTGGGGAGACCCAGTACTTC. Amino acid sequence: CASSRGVGETQYF. The chain joins TRBV6-6 to TRBJ2-5, with 7 positions matching TRBD2. V lost 8 bases to trimming and J lost 5 bases; unmatched junction nucleotides: 8. CDR1 and CDR2 (germline): MNHNY, SVGAGI (reference sequence). The CDR3 spans 13 residues.

CDR3: CASSRLAVKDTQYF. CDR3 sequence (DNA): TGTGCCAGCAGCCGACTAGCGGTAAAAGATACGCAGTATTTT. The genes are TRBV11-2 and TRBJ2-3, with TRBD2 identical over 9 bases. This CDR3 has 14 residues. V shed 5 bases, J shed 5 bases, and the junction held 5 bases outside the gene matches. Germline CDR1 is SGHAT and CDR2 is FQNNGV.

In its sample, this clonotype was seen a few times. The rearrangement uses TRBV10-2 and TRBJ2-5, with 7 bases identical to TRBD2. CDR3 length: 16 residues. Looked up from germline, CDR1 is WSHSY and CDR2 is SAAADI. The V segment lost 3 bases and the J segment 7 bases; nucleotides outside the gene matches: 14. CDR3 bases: TGCGCCAGCAGTGATAGTCCTAGCGGAGCCGCAGCGACCCAGTACTTC. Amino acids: CASSDSPSGAAATQYF.

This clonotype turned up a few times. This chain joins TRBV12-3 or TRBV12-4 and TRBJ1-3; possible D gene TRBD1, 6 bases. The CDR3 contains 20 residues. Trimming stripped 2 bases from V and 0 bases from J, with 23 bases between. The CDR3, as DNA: TGTGCCAGCAGTTTATTCCTCGGGGGGCACGGGGGCTTCTCTGGAAACACCATATATTTT. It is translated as CASSLFLGGHGGFSGNTIYF.

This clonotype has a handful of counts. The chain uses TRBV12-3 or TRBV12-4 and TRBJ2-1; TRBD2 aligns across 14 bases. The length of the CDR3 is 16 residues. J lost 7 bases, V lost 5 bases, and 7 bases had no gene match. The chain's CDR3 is CASSTGTSGRRNEQFF. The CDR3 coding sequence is TGTGCCAGCAGTACCGGGACTAGCGGGAGACGGAATGAGCAGTTCTTC.

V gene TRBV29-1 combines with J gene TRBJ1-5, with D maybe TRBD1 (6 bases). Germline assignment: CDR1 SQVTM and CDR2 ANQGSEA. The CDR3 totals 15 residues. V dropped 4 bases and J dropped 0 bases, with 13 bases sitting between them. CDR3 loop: CSVGWGAGSNQPQHF. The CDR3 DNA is TGCAGCGTTGGTTGGGGGGCGGGTAGCAATCAGCCCCAGCATTTT.

CDR3 residues: CASSHPGTRRSAEQFF. In DNA, the CDR3 is TGCGCCAGCAGCCATCCCGGGACTAGAAGGTCGGCTGAGCAGTTCTTC. V usage is TRBV4-1 and J usage is TRBJ2-1; 8 bases match TRBD2. The CDR3 is 16 amino acids. V gave up 3 bases and J gave up 9 bases; unmatched junction bases: 13. CDR1 MGHRA and CDR2 YSYEKL come from the germline V gene.

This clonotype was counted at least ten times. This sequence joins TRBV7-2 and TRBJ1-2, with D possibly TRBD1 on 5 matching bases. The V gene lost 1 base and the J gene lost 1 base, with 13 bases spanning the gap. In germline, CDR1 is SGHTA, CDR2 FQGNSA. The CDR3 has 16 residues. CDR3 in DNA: TGTGCCAGCAGCTTAGTTATCGTGGGGCTTAACTATGGCTACACCTTC. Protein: CASSLVIVGLNYGYTF.